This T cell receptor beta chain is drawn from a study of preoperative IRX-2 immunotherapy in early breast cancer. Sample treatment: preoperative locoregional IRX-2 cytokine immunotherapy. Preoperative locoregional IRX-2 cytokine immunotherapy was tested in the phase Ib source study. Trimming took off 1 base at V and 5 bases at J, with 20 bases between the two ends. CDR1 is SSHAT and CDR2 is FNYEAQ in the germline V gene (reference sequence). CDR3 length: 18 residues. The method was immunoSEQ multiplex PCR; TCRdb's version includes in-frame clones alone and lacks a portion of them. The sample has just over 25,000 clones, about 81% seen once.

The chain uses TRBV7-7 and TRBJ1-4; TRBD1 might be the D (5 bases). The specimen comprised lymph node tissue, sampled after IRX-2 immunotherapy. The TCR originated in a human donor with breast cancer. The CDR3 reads CASSLVRGTDVGNEKLFF. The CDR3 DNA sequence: TGTGCCAGCAGCTTAGTACGAGGGACGGACGTGGGGAATGAAAAACTGTTTTTT.